A single sample gave rise to the 25 T cell receptor beta chains below, sequenced in a study of blood T cell repertoires in COVID-19. Generated by immunoSEQ multiplex PCR, the TCRdb table keeps only in-frame clones and is missing some. The sample contains hundreds of thousands of clones, roughly 87% of which appear only once. Sample: PBMCs or T cells enriched from blood (not recorded which). The source of these receptors is a woman younger than 30 who had recovered from COVID-19.

The chain carries TRBV28 and TRBJ2-5; no clear D gene. Germline CDR1 and CDR2: MDHEN and SYDVKM. The CDR3 contains 13 residues. With 3 bases removed from V and 2 bases from J, the gap between germline ends came to 7 bases. The CDR3 nucleotides are TGTGCCAGCAGTTTTGGGCCACAAGAGACCCAGTACTTC. It translates to CASSFGPQETQYF.

This clone showed up just once. The V call is TRBV5-4, the J call TRBJ2-7; 10 bases map to TRBD2. The CDR3 is 16 residues long. Germline V CDR1 and CDR2: SGHNT, YYREEE (reference sequence). V shed 4 bases, J shed 0 bases, and the junction held 7 bases outside the gene matches. The CDR3 DNA sequence: TGTGCCAGCAGCCCCACCGGACTAGCGGTCTCCTACGAGCAGTACTTC. It yields the protein CASSPTGLAVSYEQYF.

As to this clone: Other DNA sequences of this sample code for an identical CDR3. The genes are TRBV14 and TRBJ1-6; TRBD1 might be the D (6 bases). This CDR3 contains 13 residues. The germline CDR1 and CDR2 sequences are SGHDN and FVKESK. V lost 4 bases and J lost 7, with 8 bases in between. The CDR3 nucleotides are TGTGCCAGCAGCCTGCAGGGGAATTCACCCCTCCACTTT. This codes for CASSLQGNSPLHF.

CDR3 DNA: TGTGCCAGCAGTTCGGACAGGGGGGCCCCCTACGAGCAGTACTTC. It encodes CASSSDRGAPYEQYF. The rearrangement links TRBV27 to TRBJ2-7; TRBD1 aligns across 10 bases. The V and J ends lost 4 bases and 2 bases, in that order; junction bases with no gene match: 5. There are 15 residues in the CDR3. Germline-derived CDR1 and CDR2 are MNHEY and SMNVEV (reference sequence).

The genes are TRBV12-3 or TRBV12-4 and TRBJ1-5, with D maybe TRBD1 (5 bases). There are 13 residues in the CDR3. V was shortened by 5 bases and J by 9 bases, with 14 bases between the two germline ends. In DNA form, the CDR3 reads TGTGCCAGCAGTAAAAACAGGATGCGGCCCCAGCATTTT. Protein sequence: CASSKNRMRPQHF.

V usage is TRBV7-9 and J usage is TRBJ2-7; 13 nucleotides agree with TRBD2. The V and J ends lost 1 base and 2 bases, in that order; junction bases with no gene match: 2. Germline lookup yields CDR1 SEHNR and CDR2 FQNEAQ (reference sequence). This CDR3 contains 16 residues. As DNA, the CDR3 is TGTGCCAGCAGCTTAGGACTAGCGGGGGGAACCTACGAGCAGTACTTC. Protein sequence: CASSLGLAGGTYEQYF.

The chain uses TRBV19 and TRBJ2-7, with 9 positions matching TRBD2. CDR1 LNHDA and CDR2 SQIVND come from the germline V gene (reference sequence). The J segment lost 2 bases and the V segment lost 8 bases, leaving 7 bases of the junction unmatched. The CDR3 has 14 residues. The CDR3 region is CASSKAGGPYEQYF. CDR3 DNA sequence: TGTGCCAGTTCTAAAGCGGGAGGCCCCTACGAGCAGTACTTC.

The chain's CDR3 is CASSPGLADSYEQYF. CDR3 nucleotides: TGTGCCAGCAGCCCGGGACTAGCGGATTCCTACGAGCAGTACTTC. This chain uses TRBV7-7 with TRBJ2-7; 11 nucleotides line up with TRBD2. CDR1 is SSHAT and CDR2 is FNYEAQ in the germline V gene (reference sequence). This CDR3 has 15 amino acids. The ends lost 5 bases at V and 1 base at J; junction bases unmatched: 4.

CDR3 loop: CASSLRQGNYGYTF. Here the CDR3 DNA reads TGTGCCAGCAGCTTAAGACAGGGGAACTATGGCTACACCTTC. J is TRBJ1-2 and V is TRBV9; TRBD1 matches at 8 bases. Germline V gene lookup returns CDR1 SGDLS and CDR2 YYNGEE. CDR3 size: 14 residues. With 4 bases clipped from V and 2 bases from J, the junction kept 4 bases outside the gene matches. Complete variable domain (other parts from reference TRBV9 and TRBJ1-2): DSGVTQTPKHLITATGQRVTLRCSPRSGDLSVYWYQQSLDQGLQFLIQYYNGEERAKGNILERFSAQQFPDLHSELNLSSLELGDSALYFCASSLRQGNYGYTFGSGTRLTVV.

V gene TRBV18 combines with J gene TRBJ1-2, with TRBD1 matching over 7 bases. This CDR3 is 13 amino acids long. Germline CDR1 is KGHSH and CDR2 is LQKENI. With 3 bases clipped from V and 7 bases from J, the junction kept 5 bases outside the gene matches. The CDR3 protein is CASSPEGAGGYTF. In nucleotides, the CDR3 is TGTGCCAGCTCACCTGAGGGGGCTGGTGGCTACACCTTC.

This chain uses TRBV10-3 with TRBJ1-1; tentatively, D is TRBD1 (5 bases). Between the trimmed V and J ends, which lost 6 bases and 0 bases, there was a span of 11 bases. The CDR3 consists of 14 residues. Looked up from germline, CDR1 is ENHRY and CDR2 is SYGVKD. The DNA of the CDR3 is TGTGCCATCAGCCATCAGGGTATGAACACTGAAGCTTTCTTT. This codes for CAISHQGMNTEAFF.

V and J are TRBV3-1 (or the pseudogene TRBV3-2) and TRBJ1-1; a possible D gene is TRBD1 (6 bases). V was clipped by 2 bases and J by 8 bases, with 12 bases between them. The CDR3 runs to 13 residues. Germline V gene data show CDR1 as LGHDT and CDR2 as YNNKEL (reference sequence). The CDR3 DNA is TGTGCCAGCAGCCAACCTTACCAGGGGGAAGCTTTCTTT. It is translated as CASSQPYQGEAFF.

The rearrangement joins TRBV7-9 to TRBJ1-1, with D perhaps TRBD1 (5 bases). V lost 6 bases and J lost 3, with 14 bases in between. Germline V gene data show CDR1 as SEHNR and CDR2 as FQNEAQ (reference sequence). The CDR3 extends over 14 amino acids. The CDR3 nucleotides read TGTGCCAGCAGTAATATCGGGGGGGACACTGAAGCTTTCTTT. Amino acids: CASSNIGGDTEAFF.

The chain employs TRBV29-1 and TRBJ2-2, with D maybe TRBD2 (7 bases). V lost 5 bases, J lost 3 bases, and 16 bases lay in between. This CDR3 contains 15 residues. Germline loops: CDR1 SQVTM, CDR2 ANQGSEA. The chain's CDR3 is CSVLGGADDTGELFF. In DNA, the CDR3 is TGCAGCGTTCTTGGGGGGGCGGATGACACCGGGGAGCTGTTTTTT.

This clone was seen just once. The chain has TRBV7-3 and TRBJ1-2; D ambiguous. Trimming removed 5 bases at V and 5 bases at J, with 18 bases between. This CDR3 contains 15 residues. CDR1 and CDR2 from the germline V gene are SGHTA and FQGTGA. The CDR3 region is CASSPSSGIKYGYTF. The CDR3 DNA is TGTGCCAGCAGCCCCAGTTCGGGGATTAAGTATGGCTACACCTTC.

The CDR3 sequence: CASSFTSGMRANSPLHF. The CDR3 DNA reads as TGTGCCAGCAGCTTTACTTCAGGGATGAGAGCAAATTCACCCCTCCACTTT. The chain has TRBV11-2 and TRBJ1-6; a weak D match, TRBD1 (5 bases). Germline CDR1 SGHAT, CDR2 FQNNGV. The CDR3 extends over 17 amino acids. Trimming took off 3 bases at V and 7 bases at J, with 19 bases between the two ends.

This clone occurred a few times. This chain links TRBV21-1 with TRBJ2-2; TRBD1, as called in the table, went unchecked against the DNA. TRBV21-1 is designated a pseudogene. The CDR3 has 18 amino acids. The CDR3 DNA is TGTGCCAGCAGCAAAGTAAGGTTAAGACAGTCGAACACCGGGGAGCTGTTTTTT. Amino acids: CASSKVRLRQSNTGELFF.

This rearrangement joins TRBV28 to TRBJ2-7; 7 bases are a match to TRBD1. Germline V CDR1 and CDR2: MDHEN, SYDVKM. V lost 3 bases, J lost 5 bases, and 4 bases stayed unmatched. The CDR3 is 13 amino acids. The CDR3 coding sequence is TGTGCCAGCAGTTTGATACAGGGGAACGAGCAGTACTTC. Translated: CASSLIQGNEQYF.

This clone was recorded once. This rearrangement joins TRBV27 to TRBJ2-5; tentatively, D is TRBD2 (6 bases). The germline CDR1 and CDR2 sequences are MNHEY and SMNVEV (reference sequence). This CDR3 is built from 16 residues. With 5 bases removed from V and 5 bases from J, the gap between germline ends came to 21 bases. CDR3 DNA: TGTGCCAGCAGTCTAATCGCTGGGGCGGAGGGGGAGACCCAGTACTTC. Amino acid sequence: CASSLIAGAEGETQYF.

In regard to this clone: A junction boundary mismatches the germline segment, possibly from a read error. V gene TRBV12-3 or TRBV12-4 combines with J gene TRBJ1-2; 12 nucleotides match TRBD1. This CDR3 is 13 amino acids long. Here the CDR3 DNA reads TGTGCCAGCAGTCCCTATGGGACAGGGGGCTCCACCTTC. Amino acids: CASSPYGTGGSTF.

V gene TRBV6-5 combines with J gene TRBJ1-1, with unresolved D. Germline CDR1 MNHEY, CDR2 SVGAGI. Trimming stripped 6 bases from V and 3 bases from J, with 14 bases between. The CDR3 extends over 14 amino acids. CDR3 in DNA: TGTGCCAGCAGCCCGACGGGGTTGGACACTGAAGCTTTCTTT. Its translation is CASSPTGLDTEAFF.

The chain employs TRBV18 and TRBJ1-2; D gene unclear. V was shortened by 6 bases and J by 2 bases, with 7 bases between the two germline ends. This CDR3 spans 12 amino acids. Germline assignment: CDR1 KGHSH and CDR2 LQKENI. CDR3: CASSTTNYGYTF. Written as DNA, the CDR3 is TGTGCCAGCTCGACAACGAACTATGGCTACACCTTC.

The V gene is TRBV4-2, the J gene TRBJ2-3; 9 positions agree with TRBD2. V dropped 4 bases and J dropped 3; count of bases not matched to a gene: 11. The CDR3 is made up of 17 amino acids. Germline-derived CDR1 and CDR2 are LGHNA and YNFKEQ. CDR3 DNA sequence: TGTGCCAGCAGCCCTTGGATTAGCGGGAGTCGAACAGATACGCAGTATTTT. It yields the protein CASSPWISGSRTDTQYF.

This clone has only a few counts. The chain combines TRBV4-3 with TRBJ1-2; TRBD1 agrees at 7 bases. This CDR3 is 14 amino acids long. Per germline, CDR1 LGHNA and CDR2 YSLEER. V trimming: 3 bases; J trimming: 2 bases; junction bases outside the gene matches: 3. The DNA for the CDR3 is TGCGCCAGCAGCCACCCGACAGGGAACTATGGCTACACCTTC. Translated, it gives CASSHPTGNYGYTF.

This clone was counted a few times. The rearrangement links TRBV2 to TRBJ2-5; no clear D. CDR3 size: 12 residues. V gave up 7 bases and J gave up 0 bases, with 6 bases separating them. Germline CDR1 and CDR2: SNHLY and FYNNEI. The CDR3 bases are TGTGCCAGCACCCGGTACCAAGAGACCCAGTACTTC. Protein: CASTRYQETQYF.